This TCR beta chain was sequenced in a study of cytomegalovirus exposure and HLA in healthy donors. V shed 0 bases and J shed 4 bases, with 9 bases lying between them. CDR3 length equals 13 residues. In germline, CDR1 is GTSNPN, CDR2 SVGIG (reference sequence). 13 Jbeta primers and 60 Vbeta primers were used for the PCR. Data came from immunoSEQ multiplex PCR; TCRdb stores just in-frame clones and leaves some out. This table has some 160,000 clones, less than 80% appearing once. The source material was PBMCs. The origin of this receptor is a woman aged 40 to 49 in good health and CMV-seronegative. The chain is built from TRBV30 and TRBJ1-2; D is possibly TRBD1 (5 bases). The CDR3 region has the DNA TGTGCCTGGAGTGTACGGGGGTTCTATGGCTACACCTTC. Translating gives CAWSVRGFYGYTF. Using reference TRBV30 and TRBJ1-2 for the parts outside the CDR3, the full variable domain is SQTIHQWPATLVQPVGSPLSLECTVEGTSNPNLYWYRQAAGRGLQLLFYSVGIGQISSEVPQNLSASRPQDRQFILSSKKLLLSDSGFYLCAWSVRGFYGYTFGSGTRLTVV.